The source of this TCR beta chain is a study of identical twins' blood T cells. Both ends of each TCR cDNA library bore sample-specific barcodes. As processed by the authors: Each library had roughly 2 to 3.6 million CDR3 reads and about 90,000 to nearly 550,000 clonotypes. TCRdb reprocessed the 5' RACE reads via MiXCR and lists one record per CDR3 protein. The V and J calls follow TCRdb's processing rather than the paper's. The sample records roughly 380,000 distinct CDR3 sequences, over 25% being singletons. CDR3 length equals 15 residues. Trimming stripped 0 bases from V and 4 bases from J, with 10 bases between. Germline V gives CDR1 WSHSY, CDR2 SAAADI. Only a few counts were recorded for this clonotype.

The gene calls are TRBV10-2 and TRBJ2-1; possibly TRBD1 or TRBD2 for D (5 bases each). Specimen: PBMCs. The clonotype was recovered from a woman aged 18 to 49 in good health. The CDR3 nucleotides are TGCGCCAGCAGTGAGTCCCAGGGACGGTACAATGAGCAGTTCTTC. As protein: CASSESQGRYNEQFF.